A single sample is the source of the 18 T cell receptor beta chains below, sequenced in a study of blood T cell repertoires in COVID-19. Sequencing used immunoSEQ multiplex PCR; TCRdb keeps in-frame clones, though not all of them. The profile shows around 130,000 clones, 84% of them singletons. The sample comprised peripheral blood. The receptors were gathered from a woman aged 55-69 years with acute or convalescent COVID-19.

A remark on this clone: The same CDR3 can be traced to other DNA sequences in this sample. The genes are TRBV14 and TRBJ2-5; no clear D gene. This CDR3 spans 13 amino acids. Germline CDR1 reads SGHDN; CDR2 reads FVKESK. V was shortened by 1 base and J by 4 bases, with 7 bases between the two germline ends. This CDR3 is CASSQGPRETQYF. CDR3 DNA sequence: TGTGCCAGCAGCCAAGGGCCTCGAGAGACCCAGTACTTC. Supplemented by reference TRBV14 and TRBJ2-5, the full variable domain reads EAGVTQFPSHSVIEKGQTVTLRCDPISGHDNLYWYRRVMGKEIKFLLHFVKESKQDESGMPNNRFLAERTGGTYSTLKVQPAELEDSGVYFCASSQGPRETQYFGPGTRLLVL.

V gene TRBV11-2 combines with J gene TRBJ2-6; perhaps TRBD2 as D (6 bases). V lost 6 bases, J lost 0 bases, and 18 bases lay in between. Germline V gives CDR1 SGHAT, CDR2 FQNNGV. The CDR3 is made up of 18 amino acids. The CDR3 DNA sequence: TGTGCCAGCAGATCTCCGGGACGGACTAACTCTGGGGCCAACGTCCTGACTTTC. This sequence encodes CASRSPGRTNSGANVLTF.

The chain combines TRBV5-1 with TRBJ2-7; no reliable D call. This CDR3 is 13 amino acids long. V dropped 0 bases and J dropped 5 bases, with 9 bases sitting between them. CDR1 is SGHRS and CDR2 is YFSETQ in the germline V gene. The CDR3 loop is CASSLVVGDEQYF. In DNA, the CDR3 is TGCGCCAGCAGCTTGGTGGTAGGAGACGAGCAGTACTTC.

CDR3 nucleotide sequence: TGTGCCAGCGCGGGACAGCCAAATCAGCCCCAGCATTTT. Its translation: CASAGQPNQPQHF. V gene TRBV6-4 combines with J gene TRBJ1-5; 7 bases are a match to TRBD1. Germline trimming cut 8 bases from V and 4 bases from J; bases unmatched to any gene: 5. The CDR3 runs 13 residues. CDR1 and CDR2 from the germline V gene are MRHNA and SNTAGT.

The CDR3 bases are TGTGCCAGTAGTATGAGTTCCTATAGCAATCAGCCCCAGCATTTT. Translating gives CASSMSSYSNQPQHF. The V and J genes are TRBV19 and TRBJ1-5; no clear D. V lost 3 bases to trimming and J lost 0 bases, with 9 bases between them. This CDR3 has 15 amino acids. Looked up from germline, CDR1 is LNHDA and CDR2 is SQIVND (reference sequence).

This clone came up once. V and J are TRBV5-4 and TRBJ2-1; D is perhaps TRBD1 (6 bases). The CDR3 is made up of 15 amino acids. V shed 2 bases and J shed 4 bases, with 13 bases lying between them. Germline V gives CDR1 SGHNT, CDR2 YYREEE (reference sequence). The CDR3: CASSLGQNTYNEQFF. The DNA for the CDR3 is TGTGCCAGCAGCTTAGGACAGAATACGTACAATGAGCAGTTCTTC.

V is TRBV24-1 and J is TRBJ2-1; D may be TRBD1 (6 bases). The ends were cut back, 3 bases at V and 7 bases at J, with 21 bases in the middle. CDR1 is KGHDR, CDR2 SFDVKD, per germline. The CDR3 runs 17 residues. CDR3 DNA: TGTGCCACCAGTGATCCCTCCAACAGGGAAGGCGGAAATGAGCAGTTCTTC. Amino acid sequence: CATSDPSNREGGNEQFF.

This clone has just one count. The rearrangement uses TRBV6-5 and TRBJ1-5; 8 bases map to TRBD1. V was pared by 6 bases and J by 5 bases, with 9 bases of the junction left unmatched. The CDR3 is made up of 15 amino acids. The germline V gene encodes CDR1 MNHEY and CDR2 SVGAGI. CDR3 sequence (DNA): TGTGCCAGCAGGGACCCGGGACAGGATTATCAGCCCCAGCATTTT. It is translated as CASRDPGQDYQPQHF.

This clone was picked up one time. This chain joins TRBV5-6 and TRBJ1-1; D gene ambiguous. With 0 bases removed from V and 4 bases from J, the gap between germline ends came to 7 bases. Germline CDR1 and CDR2: SGHDT and YYEEEE. The CDR3 length is 13 residues. The CDR3 region is CASSLEAATEAFF. The CDR3 DNA reads TGTGCCAGCAGCTTGGAAGCCGCCACTGAAGCTTTCTTT.

This chain links TRBV5-4 with TRBJ2-5; D is uncertain. This CDR3 contains 16 residues. Trimming removed 3 bases at V and 2 bases at J, with 17 bases between. Germline loops: CDR1 SGHNT, CDR2 YYREEE (reference sequence). CDR3 loop: CASSSARRAAQETQYF. In nucleotides, the CDR3 is TGTGCCAGCAGCTCCGCCCGACGCGCAGCGCAAGAGACCCAGTACTTC.

The CDR3 loop reads CASSNRGRNTEAFF. The DNA for the CDR3 is TGTGCCAGTAGTAACAGGGGGAGGAACACTGAAGCTTTCTTT. The chain uses TRBV19 and TRBJ1-1; 8 bases align to TRBD1. With 4 bases clipped from V and 1 base from J, the junction kept 2 bases outside the gene matches. Germline CDR1 reads LNHDA; CDR2 reads SQIVND (reference sequence). The CDR3 runs to 14 residues.

The sample holds a few counts of this clone. The junction and the germline gene differ at one end; a read error may be behind it. V gene TRBV6-5 combines with J gene TRBJ1-5; no firm D call. The germline V gene encodes CDR1 MNHEY and CDR2 SVGAGI. The CDR3 loop spans 12 amino acids. CDR3 nucleotide sequence: TGTGCCAGCAGTTTCGACCGCCAGCGCCAGCATTTT. This sequence encodes CASSFDRQRQHF.

The gene calls are TRBV27 and TRBJ1-2, with a weak D call TRBD1 (5 bases). Germline CDR1 MNHEY, CDR2 SMNVEV (reference sequence). V was pared by 3 bases and J by 0 bases, with 14 bases between. This CDR3 comprises 16 residues. CDR3 protein: CASSLAGGVTNYGYTF. In DNA, the CDR3 is TGTGCCAGCAGTTTGGCAGGAGGGGTGACTAACTATGGCTACACCTTC.

V is TRBV2 and J is TRBJ1-1; possible D gene TRBD1, 6 bases. V lost 8 bases and J lost 0, with 13 bases in between. From germline, CDR1 is SNHLY and CDR2 FYNNEI. The CDR3 is 14 residues long. This chain's CDR3 is CASLRQEMNTEAFF. CDR3 in DNA: TGTGCCAGCCTAAGACAGGAGATGAACACTGAAGCTTTCTTT.

The V call is TRBV5-6, the J call TRBJ1-1; 8 bases match TRBD1. CDR3 length equals 15 residues. The junction had 5 bases not matched to a gene; V was cut back by 4 bases and J by 0 bases. Germline loops: CDR1 SGHDT, CDR2 YYEEEE. The CDR3 DNA follows: TGTGCCAGCAGCGGGAACAGGGGGTTGAACACTGAAGCTTTCTTT. It specifies CASSGNRGLNTEAFF.

The J gene is TRBJ2-3, the V gene TRBV5-1; D is perhaps TRBD2 (5 bases). This CDR3 is built from 15 residues. The germline gives CDR1 SGHRS, CDR2 YFSETQ. The V end was cut by 0 bases, the J end by 6 bases, with 14 bases between. Here the CDR3 DNA reads TGCGCCAGCAGCTTGGGGAATGAGGGCGCGGATACGCAGTATTTT. Encoded protein: CASSLGNEGADTQYF. The whole variable domain, filled in from reference TRBV5-1 and TRBJ2-3, reads KAGVTQTPRYLIKTRGQQVTLSCSPISGHRSVSWYQQTPGQGLQFLFEYFSETQRNKGNFPGRFSGRQFSNSRSEMNVSTLELGDSALYLCASSLGNEGADTQYFGPGTRLTVL.

The sample holds one count of this clone. V gene TRBV19 combines with J gene TRBJ2-5; 7 bases line up with TRBD2. Germline CDR1 reads LNHDA; CDR2 reads SQIVND (reference sequence). This CDR3 comprises 14 residues. V lost 3 bases to trimming and J lost 2 bases; unmatched junction nucleotides: 3. The chain's CDR3 is CASSIAGVQETQYF. The CDR3 nucleotides read TGTGCCAGTAGTATTGCGGGGGTACAAGAGACCCAGTACTTC.

This clone was picked up one time. In DNA, the CDR3 is TGCGCCAGCACACGGGACAGCAATTCACCCCTCCACTTT. The encoded protein is CASTRDSNSPLHF. J is TRBJ1-6 and V is TRBV5-1; 7 bases align to TRBD1. The CDR3 has 13 amino acids. Germline-derived CDR1 and CDR2 are SGHRS and YFSETQ. J gave up 7 bases and V 6 bases, and 4 bases lay outside the gene matches.